A single sample gave rise to the 18 T cell receptor beta chains below, sequenced in a study of low-dose radiotherapy and immunotherapy resistance in tumors. The time point is: before trial treatment. First-strand cDNA used TRAV- and TRBV-specific primers, covering alpha and beta chains. The authors amplified TCRs for about 18 PCR cycles with a constant-region primer and a V-primer adapter. From the reads, TCRdb called clonotypes with MiXCR, one entry per CDR3 protein. This sample yields 64,000 or so distinct CDR3 sequences, of which less than 30% are seen a single time; less than 8% belongs to the top ten. The starting material was PBMCs, obtained before treatment. Every receptor here comes from a male donor with rectosigmoid adenocarcinoma.

The chain has TRBV20-1 and TRBJ2-2, with D possibly matching TRBD2 (6 bases). The CDR3 runs 17 residues. Germline V gives CDR1 DFQATT, CDR2 SNEGSKA (reference sequence). The ends were cut back, 1 base at V and 1 base at J, with 16 bases in the middle. CDR3 bases: TGCAGTGCTAGAGCGTGGGACTCTAGGGGGAACACCGGGGAGCTGTTTTTT. Protein: CSARAWDSRGNTGELFF.

A few counts support this clonotype. This chain connects TRBV6-8 to TRBJ2-2, with D unclear. The V end lost 9 bases, the J end lost 7 bases, and 12 bases lay between the germline ends. The CDR3 is 12 residues long. Germline CDR1 MNHGY, CDR2 SAAAGT. The CDR3 DNA sequence: TGTGCCAGAGAAGAGTCCAACGGGGAGCTGTTTTTT. Amino acids: CAREESNGELFF.

V and J are TRBV5-1 and TRBJ1-2; the D gene is possibly TRBD1 (5 bases). CDR3 length equals 14 residues. CDR1 SGHRS and CDR2 YFSETQ come from the germline V gene. V lost 0 bases and J lost 8, with 14 bases in between. The chain's CDR3 is CASSLDRSGDGYTF. CDR3 bases: TGCGCCAGCAGCTTGGATAGGTCCGGGGACGGCTACACCTTC.

This clonotype was seen ten or more times. V usage is TRBV12-3 or TRBV12-4 and J usage is TRBJ1-2; D is unclear. The CDR3 is made up of 10 amino acids. V lost 0 bases and J lost 13, with 6 bases in between. Here the CDR3 reads CASSLAFATF. The CDR3 bases are TGTGCCAGCAGTTTAGCGTTTGCCACCTTC.

Worth noting for this clonotype: One base separates it from a far larger clone, so it is likely a read error. The V gene is TRBV15, the J gene TRBJ2-5, with 11 nucleotides matching TRBD2. Germline V gene data show CDR1 as LNHNV and CDR2 as YYDKDF (reference sequence). The length of the CDR3 is 16 residues. V dropped 7 bases and J dropped 4; count of bases not matched to a gene: 11. CDR3 loop: CATTTTLSGRVETQYF. Here the CDR3 DNA reads TGTGCCACCACCACCACTCTTAGCGGGAGGGTAGAGACCCAGTACTTC.

This clonotype was recorded many times. The V gene is TRBV3-1, the J gene TRBJ1-4; no reliable D call. Per the germline V gene, CDR1 is LGHDT and CDR2 is YNNKEL (reference sequence). V lost 4 bases and J lost 0, with 12 bases in between. The length of the CDR3 is 16 residues. DNA of the CDR3: TGTGCCAGCAGCCCGGGCCGAACTGCAACTAATGAAAAACTGTTTTTT. Translating it yields CASSPGRTATNEKLFF.

This clonotype has more than one count but fewer than ten. This sequence joins TRBV9 and TRBJ2-5; 13 bases line up with TRBD2. Looked up from germline, CDR1 is SGDLS and CDR2 is YYNGEE. The CDR3 runs 16 residues. Trimming took 1 base from V and 2 from J; bases not matched to a gene: 2. DNA of the CDR3: TGTGCCAGCAGCGTAACGGGACTAGCGGGGCAAGAGACCCAGTACTTC. Residues: CASSVTGLAGQETQYF. The entire variable domain, with the rest obtained from reference TRBV9 and TRBJ2-5, is as follows: DSGVTQTPKHLITATGQRVTLRCSPRSGDLSVYWYQQSLDQGLQFLIQYYNGEERAKGNILERFSAQQFPDLHSELNLSSLELGDSALYFCASSVTGLAGQETQYFGPGTRLLVL.

Notes on this clonotype: This is likely an artifact of a read error, given a far larger clone one base away. This CDR3 reads CASSYSGPKNVQYF. CDR3 coding DNA: TGTGCCAGCAGTTATTCAGGGCCCAAAAACGTTCAGTACTTC. The chain employs TRBV6-1 and TRBJ2-4, with D perhaps TRBD1 (5 bases). There are 14 residues in the CDR3. CDR1 and CDR2 from the germline V gene are MNHNS and SASEGT.

This clonotype was detected a few times. The chain combines TRBV6-6 with TRBJ1-2, with D possibly being TRBD1 (6 bases). The CDR3 has 13 residues. CDR1 and CDR2 (germline): MNHNY, SVGAGI (reference sequence). The V and J ends lost 2 bases and 2 bases respectively, with 6 bases between them. The CDR3 coding sequence is TGTGCCAGCAGTTACCAGGGGAACTATGGCTACACCTTC. It encodes CASSYQGNYGYTF.

This clonotype has a count of ten or more. The V gene is TRBV29-1, the J gene TRBJ2-2; a possible D gene is TRBD2 (6 bases). CDR1 is SQVTM, CDR2 ANQGSEA, per germline. V gave up 1 base and J gave up 1 base, with 7 bases separating them. The length of the CDR3 is 14 residues. The CDR3 protein is CSVEVGGNTGELFF. In nucleotides, the CDR3 is TGCAGCGTTGAAGTCGGGGGGAACACCGGGGAGCTGTTTTTT.

This clonotype showed up many times. V is TRBV5-1 and J is TRBJ2-1; weak D call: TRBD1 (5 bases). The V end lost 2 bases, the J end lost 6 bases, and 12 bases lay between the germline ends. Germline V CDR1 and CDR2: SGHRS, YFSETQ. The CDR3 spans 14 residues. The CDR3 bases are TGCGCCAGCAGCTTCCCCGACAGTCCCAATGAGCAGTTCTTC. Its translation: CASSFPDSPNEQFF.

This clonotype occurred once. The chain uses TRBV5-4 and TRBJ2-3; the match to TRBD2 covers 11 bases. The germline V gene encodes CDR1 SGHNT and CDR2 YYREEE (reference sequence). This CDR3 comprises 16 residues. V was clipped by 5 bases and J by 9 bases; unmatched bases: 14. CDR3 sequence: CASRTTSGGGSRTQYF. The DNA of the CDR3 is TGTGCCAGCAGAACTACTAGCGGGGGCGGCTCGCGGACGCAGTATTTT.

This clonotype was seen repeatedly, ten times or more. Mismatch with germline at one junction end may stem from a read error. The chain recombines TRBV12-3 or TRBV12-4 with TRBJ2-5, with D possibly TRBD2 on 7 matching bases. This CDR3 contains 13 residues. CDR3 nucleotide sequence: TGTGCCAGCAGCTTAGGGAGGGGGGAGACCCAGTACTTC. This translates into CASSLGRGETQYF.

At least ten counts were recorded for this clonotype. The CDR3 DNA sequence: TGTGCCAGCTCAGAAGGAAATAGCGGGACCCCTCGGGATACGCAGTATTTT. Residues: CASSEGNSGTPRDTQYF. The chain employs TRBV18 and TRBJ2-3; TRBD2 agrees at 8 bases. The germline V gene has CDR1 KGHSH and CDR2 LQKENI. V lost 5 bases and J lost 6; bases outside the gene matches: 16. There are 17 residues in the CDR3.

The chain has TRBV10-3 and TRBJ1-1, with a possible D match to TRBD1 (5 bases). Per the germline V gene, CDR1 is ENHRY and CDR2 is SYGVKD. Trimming stripped 4 bases from V and 1 base from J, with 7 bases between. This CDR3 is built from 13 residues. Here the CDR3 DNA reads TGTGCCATCAGTGGGGGGGGGAACACTGAAGCTTTCTTT. This sequence encodes CAISGGGNTEAFF.

This clonotype was counted many times. This chain connects TRBV6-8 to TRBJ2-5; D possibly corresponds to TRBD1 (5 bases). V shed 2 bases and J shed 5 bases, with 12 bases lying between them. Germline CDR1 is MNHGY and CDR2 is SAAAGT. CDR3 length equals 14 residues. This CDR3 reads CASSYHPGMETQYF. CDR3 in DNA: TGTGCCAGCAGTTACCATCCAGGGATGGAGACCCAGTACTTC.

This clonotype has more than one count but fewer than ten. The chain uses TRBV27 and TRBJ2-6; a possible D gene is TRBD1 (6 bases). This CDR3 has 15 amino acids. V gave up 2 bases and J gave up 4 bases, with 9 bases separating them. Per germline, CDR1 MNHEY and CDR2 SMNVEV (reference sequence). The CDR3 bases are TGTGCCAGCAGTTTAAGGGGGTTCGGGGCCAACGTCCTGACTTTC. This gives the protein CASSLRGFGANVLTF.

This clonotype was seen ten or more times. The chain is built from TRBV6-2 or TRBV6-3 and TRBJ1-3; D gene ambiguous. The CDR3 covers 13 residues. Germline assignment: CDR1 MNHEY and CDR2 SVGEGT. V lost 6 bases to trimming and J lost 4 bases, with 10 bases between them. The CDR3 loop reads CASRHSGGNTIYF. CDR3 DNA: TGTGCCAGCAGACACTCAGGAGGAAACACCATATATTTT.